This T cell receptor beta chain is from a study of human T cells and chemical hapten exposure. Across the study: Patients, mostly women, had alopecia areata, alopecia totalis or alopecia universalis. Overall study findings and caveats: Alopecia in the donors means their immune response may deviate from healthy people's.

There are a few counts of this clonotype. Its antigen is unidentified. The time point is: pre-sensitization, week 0. This sample's treatment: therapeutic diphenylcyclopropenone sensitization with weekly scalp DPC. In TCRdb, the RACE reads were re-called with MiXCR into one record per CDR3 protein. The sample includes around 350,000 distinct CDR3 sequences, approximately 5% seen only once; the top ten take 7% to 10%. The sample consisted of whole blood, taken in connection with sensitization to the hapten diphenylcyclopropenone (DPC). This sequence originates from a woman between 18 and 29 years old with alopecia areata. Some clones in this sample may be carry-over from other donors' samples.

CDR3 in DNA: TGCAGTGCTAGAGATTCAGGGTTAGATCAGCCCCAGCATTTT. Translated: CSARDSGLDQPQHF. The chain recombines TRBV20-1 with TRBJ1-5; the D gene is possibly TRBD1 (5 bases). The CDR3 is made up of 14 amino acids. V shed 0 bases and J shed 5 bases, with 11 bases lying between them. CDR1 and CDR2 from the germline V gene are DFQATT and SNEGSKA (reference sequence).